This TCR beta chain was recovered during a study of cytomegalovirus exposure and HLA in healthy donors. Data came from immunoSEQ multiplex PCR; TCRdb stores just in-frame clones and leaves some out. The sample holds hundreds of thousands of clones, about 92% seen once. With regard to this clone: Its antigen is still unknown. The same CDR3 can be traced to other DNA sequences in this sample.

CDR1 MNHEY and CDR2 SMNVEV come from the germline V gene (reference sequence). This CDR3 contains 14 residues. The V and J ends lost 3 bases and 0 bases, in that order; junction bases with no gene match: 2. Study observations and caveats: According to a subsequent analysis, TCR clusters identified in the first cohort showed a tendency to co-occur across the 100 to 150 validation repertoires. The authors enumerated roughly 180 TCR beta chains as linked to cytomegalovirus. In vitro assays verified that a few CMV-associated chains recognized CMV antigens specifically. The classifier reportedly diagnosed cytomegalovirus status with high specificity and sensitivity.

This sequence originates from a woman younger than 45 in good health and CMV-seronegative. The specimen sequenced was PBMCs. The V call is TRBV27, the J call TRBJ2-7, with 7 bases lining up with TRBD2. The CDR3 nucleotides read TGTGCCAGCAGTTTCGGCGGGAGCTCCTACGAGCAGTACTTC. Residues: CASSFGGSSYEQYF.